The present T cell receptor beta chain was sequenced within a study of OX40 agonist ivuxolimab in advanced cancers. The overall study: Ivuxolimab doses were 0.01, 0.1, 0.3, 1.5, 3 or 10 mg/kg every 2 weeks. The study enrolled dose-escalation patients with hepatocellular carcinoma, melanoma, renal cell or head and neck cancer.

V was trimmed by 1 base and J by 5 bases, leaving 5 bases between them. The germline gives CDR1 SGHDN, CDR2 FVKESK. The CDR3 covers 12 residues. Patients who had autoimmune disease history or got systemic immunosuppression were left out. Measured with immunoSEQ multiplex PCR; TCRdb has only the in-frame clones, and not every one. Of around 99,000 clones in the sample, roughly 90% were seen once. The V gene is TRBV14, the J gene TRBJ2-5; no definite D call. This receptor was taken from an adult with an advanced solid tumor such as melanoma, head and neck, liver or kidney cancer. This specimen was CD4+ or CD8+ T cells sorted from blood, taken in a trial of the OX40 agonist ivuxolimab. The CDR3 DNA sequence: TGTGCCAGCAGCCAAGTATATGAGACCCAGTACTTC. Encoded protein: CASSQVYETQYF.